These 30 T cell receptor beta chains share one sample of origin, sequenced in a study of blood T cell repertoires in COVID-19. The data were produced by immunoSEQ multiplex PCR, yet TCRdb's version contains in-frame clones alone and is incomplete. The sample lists tens of thousands of clones, approximately 70% occurring once. The specimen sequenced was peripheral blood. Every receptor here comes from an elderly man with acute or convalescent COVID-19.

This chain uses TRBV29-1 with TRBJ2-3; 10 positions agree with TRBD2. V lost 0 bases, J lost 1 base, and 10 bases stayed unmatched. The CDR3 is 18 residues long. Germline CDR1 and CDR2: SQVTM and ANQGSEA. The CDR3, as DNA: TGCAGCGTTGAAGATCTCCCCCCGCTAGCGGGAGGCACAGATACGCAGTATTTT. Protein sequence: CSVEDLPPLAGGTDTQYF.

The chain employs TRBV6-6 and TRBJ2-2; 7 bases map to TRBD1. V lost 5 bases and J lost 5; bases outside the gene matches: 2. The CDR3 runs to 13 residues. CDR1 and CDR2 (germline): MNHNY, SVGAGI (reference sequence). This chain's CDR3 is CASSQQGTGELFF. The CDR3 DNA reads as TGTGCCAGCAGTCAACAGGGGACCGGGGAGCTGTTTTTT.

This clone has a handful of counts. The V gene is TRBV27, the J gene TRBJ2-2; D remains ambiguous. V was shortened by 5 bases and J by 0 bases, with 22 bases between the two germline ends. Germline V gene lookup returns CDR1 MNHEY and CDR2 SMNVEV (reference sequence). The CDR3 is 19 residues long. CDR3 coding DNA: TGTGCCAGCAGTAATCTACCCCTTGTAGTCCTTTCGAACACCGGGGAGCTGTTTTTT. Translating gives CASSNLPLVVLSNTGELFF.

The chain carries TRBV15 and TRBJ2-6, with TRBD1 identical over 7 bases. The V segment lost 3 bases and the J segment 3 bases; nucleotides outside the gene matches: 14. CDR1 and CDR2 (germline): LNHNV, YYDKDF (reference sequence). The CDR3 is made up of 19 amino acids. For the CDR3, the DNA is TGTGCCACCAGCAGCTCCCGTAGGGGGCAGGTAGATGGGGCCAACGTCCTGACTTTC. Translation: CATSSSRRGQVDGANVLTF.

The rearrangement joins TRBV27 to TRBJ2-7; a weak D match, TRBD2 (6 bases). Trimming pared 1 base from V and 7 bases from J, leaving 14 bases between. CDR3 size: 14 residues. Germline V gene sequence: CDR1 MNHEY, CDR2 SMNVEV (reference sequence). The CDR3 DNA reads as TGTGCCAGCAGTTTATACCGGGAGACGGGAGAGCAGTACTTC. Its translation: CASSLYRETGEQYF.

The J gene is TRBJ1-2, the V gene TRBV28, with 7 nucleotides matching TRBD1. This CDR3 contains 13 residues. Per the germline V gene, CDR1 is MDHEN and CDR2 is SYDVKM. The junction had 7 bases not matched to a gene; V was cut back by 5 bases and J by 7 bases. CDR3: CASSAGGWSGYTF. CDR3 coding DNA: TGTGCCAGCAGTGCAGGGGGTTGGTCTGGCTACACCTTC.

This rearrangement joins TRBV5-8 to TRBJ2-3; D is ambiguous. The V gene lost 4 bases and the J gene lost 1 base, with 4 bases spanning the gap. Germline values: CDR1 SGHTS, CDR2 YDEGEE. The CDR3 covers 12 residues. The DNA of the CDR3 is TGTGCCAGCAGCCCCGGCACAGATACGCAGTATTTT. Translation gives CASSPGTDTQYF.

V and J are TRBV5-4 and TRBJ2-3; 9 nucleotides line up with TRBD2. The ends lost 0 bases at V and 0 bases at J; junction bases unmatched: 2. Germline V gene data show CDR1 as SGHNT and CDR2 as YYREEE (reference sequence). The CDR3 length is 16 residues. The CDR3: CASSLASGASTDTQYF. CDR3 DNA sequence: TGTGCCAGCAGCTTGGCTAGCGGGGCTAGCACAGATACGCAGTATTTT. The full variable domain, with the rest looked up from reference TRBV5-4 and TRBJ2-3, is ETGVTQSPTHLIKTRGQQVTLRCSSQSGHNTVSWYQQALGQGPQFIFQYYREEENGRGNFPPRFSGLQFPNYSSELNVNALELDDSALYLCASSLASGASTDTQYFGPGTRLTVL.

The chain has TRBV10-2 and TRBJ2-5; 9 bases fit TRBD2. This CDR3 spans 13 amino acids. V lost 9 bases to trimming and J lost 4 bases; unmatched junction nucleotides: 6. Per germline, CDR1 WSHSY and CDR2 SAAADI. The CDR3 DNA follows: TGCGCCAGTACGGTAGCGGGAGTAGAGACCCAGTACTTC. Translating it yields CASTVAGVETQYF.

The chain couples TRBV10-1 to TRBJ2-1; 11 positions match TRBD2. Germline V CDR1 and CDR2: WNHNN, SYGVQD (reference sequence). V was pared by 7 bases and J by 8 bases, with 16 bases of the junction left unmatched. The CDR3 spans 17 residues. CDR3 nucleotide sequence: TGCGCCAGCACCCTGACTAGCGGGACCCAGGCCCATCATGAGCAGTTCTTC. Its protein is CASTLTSGTQAHHEQFF.

V gene TRBV7-8 combines with J gene TRBJ1-5; the D is unclear. This CDR3 has 15 amino acids. Trimming removed 0 bases from V and 5 bases from J, with 11 bases in between. Germline-derived CDR1 and CDR2 are SGHVS and FQNEAQ. CDR3 amino acids: CASSLANGGDQPQHF. DNA for the CDR3: TGTGCCAGCAGCTTAGCGAACGGCGGAGATCAGCCCCAGCATTTT.

This CDR3 is CASSSDSLQETQYF. CDR3 DNA: TGTGCCAGCAGTTCGGACTCCCTCCAAGAGACCCAGTACTTC. V gene TRBV28 combines with J gene TRBJ2-5, with TRBD2 as a possible D gene (5 bases). Germline V gene data show CDR1 as MDHEN and CDR2 as SYDVKM. V dropped 4 bases and J dropped 1 base, with 10 bases sitting between them. This CDR3 region has 14 residues.

The rearrangement uses TRBV10-1 and TRBJ2-3; tentatively, D is TRBD2 (5 bases). CDR3 length equals 13 residues. Trimming took off 2 bases at V and 12 bases at J, with 15 bases between the two ends. The germline V gene has CDR1 WNHNN and CDR2 SYGVQD (reference sequence). The CDR3 spells CASSEGERTPQYF. CDR3 bases: TGCGCCAGCAGTGAGGGAGAGCGGACCCCCCAGTATTTT.

The V gene is TRBV12-2, the J gene TRBJ1-5; TRBD1, the table's D call, was not compared with the DNA. TRBV12-2 is a pseudogene locus. The CDR3 spans 16 residues. CDR3 region: CASRLARRVGNQPQHF. The DNA of the CDR3 is TGTGCAAGTCGCTTAGCGCGCAGGGTCGGCAATCAGCCCCAGCATTTT.

This rearrangement joins TRBV18 to TRBJ2-3; 9 nucleotides match TRBD2. The CDR3 contains 13 residues. Per germline, CDR1 KGHSH and CDR2 LQKENI. With 3 bases clipped from V and 5 bases from J, the junction kept 0 bases outside the gene matches. The CDR3 loop is CASSPTSGDTQYF. The CDR3, as DNA: TGTGCCAGCTCACCGACTAGCGGAGATACGCAGTATTTT.

The chain links TRBV5-5 to TRBJ2-5, with a possible D match to TRBD2 (6 bases). CDR3 length equals 14 residues. Germline V gene sequence: CDR1 SGHKS, CDR2 YYEKEE (reference sequence). The V end was cut by 4 bases, the J end by 2 bases, with 12 bases between. CDR3 nucleotides: TGTGCCAGCAGCGCCGGGACTCGACAAGAGACCCAGTACTTC. It encodes CASSAGTRQETQYF.

This chain joins TRBV28 and TRBJ2-7, with a possible D match to TRBD2 (5 bases). The CDR3 extends over 13 amino acids. In germline, CDR1 is MDHEN, CDR2 SYDVKM. V was pared by 6 bases and J by 3 bases, with 12 bases between. The CDR3 DNA follows: TGTGCCAGCAGGGGAGAGGACCGCTACGAGCAGTACTTC. Translating gives CASRGEDRYEQYF.

The chain is built from TRBV5-1 and TRBJ1-2; 7 bases map to TRBD1. The germline CDR1 and CDR2 sequences are SGHRS and YFSETQ. CDR3 length: 13 amino acids. The V segment lost 4 bases and the J segment 8 bases; nucleotides outside the gene matches: 8. CDR3 nucleotide sequence: TGCGCCAGCAGCCTCGACAGGGTCCACGGCTACACCTTC. It is translated as CASSLDRVHGYTF.

The gene calls are TRBV5-5 and TRBJ2-7; TRBD1 agrees at 7 bases. The junction had 6 bases not matched to a gene; V was cut back by 4 bases and J by 2 bases. CDR1 and CDR2 (germline): SGHKS, YYEKEE (reference sequence). The CDR3 is 14 residues long. The CDR3 spells CASSHRQGPYEQYF. CDR3 sequence (DNA): TGTGCCAGCAGCCACCGACAGGGACCCTACGAGCAGTACTTC.

DNA for the CDR3: TGTGCCAGCAGCCCCCCGGGGTGGAGGGCAGATACGCAGTATTTT. Amino acid sequence: CASSPPGWRADTQYF. The chain employs TRBV7-9 and TRBJ2-3, with D possibly matching TRBD2 (6 bases). V lost 5 bases and J 4 bases, leaving 16 bases between the germline ends. CDR3 length: 15 amino acids. CDR1 is SEHNR and CDR2 is FQNEAQ in the germline V gene (reference sequence).

This clone has a count of ten or more. This chain joins TRBV20-1 and TRBJ2-1, with TRBD2 matching 8 bases. The CDR3 is made up of 11 amino acids. Germline-derived CDR1 and CDR2 are DFQATT and SNEGSKA (reference sequence). V lost 6 bases and J lost 11; bases outside the gene matches: 6. The CDR3, as DNA: TGCAGTGCAGAGGGACTAGAGCAGCAGTTCTTC. It encodes CSAEGLEQQFF.

The chain joins TRBV28 to TRBJ1-2, with D perhaps TRBD1 (6 bases). The CDR3 has 15 amino acids. The ends were cut back, 6 bases at V and 5 bases at J, with 19 bases in the middle. Looked up from germline, CDR1 is MDHEN and CDR2 is SYDVKM. The CDR3 loop reads CASSPTIQGRYGYTF. CDR3 nucleotides: TGTGCCAGCAGCCCAACCATACAGGGCCGGTATGGCTACACCTTC.

The table lists this clone with a count of one. This sequence joins TRBV3-1 (or the pseudogene TRBV3-2) and TRBJ2-7, with TRBD1 as a possible D gene (5 bases). V lost 1 base, J lost 3 bases, and 13 bases lay in between. CDR3 length equals 15 residues. Germline V gene lookup returns CDR1 LGHDT and CDR2 YNNKEL (reference sequence). The chain's CDR3 is CASSQGPGYHYEQYF. The CDR3 DNA follows: TGTGCCAGCAGCCAAGGGCCAGGGTATCACTACGAGCAGTACTTC.

The rearrangement links TRBV7-8 to TRBJ2-1; D possibly corresponds to TRBD1 (6 bases). CDR3 length: 15 residues. V was clipped by 2 bases and J by 5 bases, with 13 bases between them. Germline V gene data show CDR1 as SGHVS and CDR2 as FQNEAQ. CDR3 amino acids: CASSLSRGWNNEQFF. CDR3 nucleotide sequence: TGTGCCAGCAGCTTAAGTAGGGGGTGGAACAATGAGCAGTTCTTC.

This sequence joins TRBV19 and TRBJ1-1, with 12 nucleotides matching TRBD1. V lost 4 bases to trimming and J lost 0 bases; unmatched junction nucleotides: 3. The CDR3 length is 16 residues. CDR1 and CDR2 from the germline V gene are LNHDA and SQIVND (reference sequence). The CDR3 here is CASSRGQGAMNTEAFF. The CDR3 DNA reads TGTGCCAGTAGTAGGGGACAGGGGGCTATGAACACTGAAGCTTTCTTT.

The chain carries TRBV10-3 and TRBJ1-2; tentatively, D is TRBD1 (5 bases). This CDR3 is 14 amino acids long. The germline CDR1 and CDR2 sequences are ENHRY and SYGVKD. Trimming left V 4 bases short and J 0 bases short, with 9 bases between. The CDR3 sequence is CAISGQTTNYGYTF. Written as DNA, the CDR3 is TGTGCCATCAGTGGACAGACGACTAACTATGGCTACACCTTC.

This clone was seen only a few times. The rearrangement joins TRBV27 to TRBJ1-3; perhaps TRBD1 as D (6 bases). The V end was cut by 5 bases, the J end by 2 bases, with 10 bases between. Germline loops: CDR1 MNHEY, CDR2 SMNVEV (reference sequence). There are 14 residues in the CDR3. CDR3 sequence: CASSATGTGNTIYF. DNA for the CDR3: TGTGCCAGCAGTGCCACAGGGACTGGAAACACCATATATTTT.

The rearrangement uses TRBV19 and TRBJ2-3, with 9 bases aligning to TRBD2. Trimming at V came to 10 bases and at J to 7 bases, leaving 12 bases not matched to a gene. CDR1 and CDR2 from the germline V gene are LNHDA and SQIVND (reference sequence). The CDR3 runs to 14 residues. The CDR3 DNA reads as TGTGCCACCAAAATGGCGGGAGGGCCCCATACGCAGTATTTT. Translated, it gives CATKMAGGPHTQYF.

The rearrangement uses TRBV7-8 and TRBJ1-3; possible D gene TRBD1, 5 bases. V lost 2 bases and J 4 bases, leaving 12 bases between the germline ends. The CDR3 is made up of 15 amino acids. Germline CDR1 reads SGHVS; CDR2 reads FQNEAQ. The CDR3 bases are TGTGCCAGCAGCTTAAGCGCAGGGTTAGGAAACACCATATATTTT. It translates to CASSLSAGLGNTIYF.

The J gene is TRBJ2-1, the V gene TRBV6-2 or TRBV6-3; 7 bases agree with TRBD2. The CDR3 covers 13 residues. Trimming took 1 base from V and 12 from J; bases not matched to a gene: 6. The germline gives CDR1 MNHEY, CDR2 SVGEGT. This CDR3 is CASSYYTSEAQFF. The CDR3 DNA sequence: TGTGCCAGCAGTTACTACACTAGCGAAGCGCAGTTCTTC.